The text below deals with one T cell receptor (beta chain). The V end lost 2 bases, the J end lost 4 bases, and 14 bases lay between the germline ends. Looked up from germline, CDR1 is GTSNPN and CDR2 is SVGIG (reference sequence). This CDR3 contains 14 residues. This sample stems from a study of T cell changes during pregnancy in multiple sclerosis. TCRdb's copy holds only in-frame clones and misses some; the assay was immunoSEQ multiplex PCR. The data show tens of thousands of clones, around nine tenths seen once. The sequencing used CD4+ T cells from peripheral blood mononuclear cells, collected in the third trimester of pregnancy. This clonotype was obtained from a female donor with multiple sclerosis, enrolled in a pregnancy study. The V call is TRBV30, the J call TRBJ2-5, with D perhaps matching TRBD2 (5 bases). The CDR3 region has the DNA TGTGCCTGGAGTCGGTTTCTAGCTGGAGAGACCCAGTACTTC. Its protein product is CAWSRFLAGETQYF.